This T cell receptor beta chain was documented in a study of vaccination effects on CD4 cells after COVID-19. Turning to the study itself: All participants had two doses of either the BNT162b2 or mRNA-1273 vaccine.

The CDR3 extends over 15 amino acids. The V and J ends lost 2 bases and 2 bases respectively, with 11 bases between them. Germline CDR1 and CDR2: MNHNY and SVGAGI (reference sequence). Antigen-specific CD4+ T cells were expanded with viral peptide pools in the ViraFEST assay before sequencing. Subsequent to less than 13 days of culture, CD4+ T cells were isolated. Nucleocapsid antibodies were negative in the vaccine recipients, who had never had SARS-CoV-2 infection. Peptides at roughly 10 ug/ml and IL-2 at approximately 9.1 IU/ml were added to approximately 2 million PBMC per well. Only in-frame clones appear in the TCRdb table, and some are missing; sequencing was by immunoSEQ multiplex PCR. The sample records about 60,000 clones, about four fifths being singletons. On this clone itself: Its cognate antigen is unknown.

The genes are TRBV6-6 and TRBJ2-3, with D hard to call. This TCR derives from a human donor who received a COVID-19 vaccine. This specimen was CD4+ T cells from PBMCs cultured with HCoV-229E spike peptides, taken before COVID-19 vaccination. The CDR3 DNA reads TGTGCCAGCAGTTACGAGGCGGTGGCCACAGATACGCAGTATTTT. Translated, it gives CASSYEAVATDTQYF.